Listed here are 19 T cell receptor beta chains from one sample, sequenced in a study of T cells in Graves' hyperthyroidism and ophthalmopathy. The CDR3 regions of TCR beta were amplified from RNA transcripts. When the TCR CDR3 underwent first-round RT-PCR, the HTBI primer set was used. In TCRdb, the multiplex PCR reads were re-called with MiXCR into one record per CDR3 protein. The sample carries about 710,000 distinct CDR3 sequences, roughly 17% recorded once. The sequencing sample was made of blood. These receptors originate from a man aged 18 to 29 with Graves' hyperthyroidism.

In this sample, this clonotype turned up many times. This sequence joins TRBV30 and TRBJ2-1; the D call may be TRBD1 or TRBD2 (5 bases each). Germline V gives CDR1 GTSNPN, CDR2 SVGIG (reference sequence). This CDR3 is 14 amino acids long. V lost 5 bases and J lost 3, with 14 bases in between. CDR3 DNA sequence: TGTGCCTGGTCCCGGGGCCTCCACTACAATGAGCAGTTCTTC. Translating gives CAWSRGLHYNEQFF.

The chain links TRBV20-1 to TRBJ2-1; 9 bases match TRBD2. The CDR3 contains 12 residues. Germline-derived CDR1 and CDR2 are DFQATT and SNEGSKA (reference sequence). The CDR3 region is CCSSGRSNEQFF. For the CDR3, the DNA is TGCTGTTCCAGCGGGAGGTCGAATGAGCAGTTCTTC.

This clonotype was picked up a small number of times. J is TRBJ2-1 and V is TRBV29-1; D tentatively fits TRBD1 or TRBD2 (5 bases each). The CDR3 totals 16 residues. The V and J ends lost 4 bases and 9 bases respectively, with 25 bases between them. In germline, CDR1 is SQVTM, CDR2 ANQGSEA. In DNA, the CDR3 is TGCAGCGTTGCCCAAGGGAGTCTTACCGCAGGGAGTGAGCAGTTCTTC. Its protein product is CSVAQGSLTAGSEQFF.

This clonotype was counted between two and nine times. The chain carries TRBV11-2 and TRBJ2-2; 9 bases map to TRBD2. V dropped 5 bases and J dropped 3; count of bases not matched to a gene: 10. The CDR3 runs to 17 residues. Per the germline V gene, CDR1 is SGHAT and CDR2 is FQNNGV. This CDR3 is CASSISSGRIYTGELFF. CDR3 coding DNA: TGTGCCAGCAGCATAAGCAGCGGGAGGATCTACACCGGGGAGCTGTTTTTT.

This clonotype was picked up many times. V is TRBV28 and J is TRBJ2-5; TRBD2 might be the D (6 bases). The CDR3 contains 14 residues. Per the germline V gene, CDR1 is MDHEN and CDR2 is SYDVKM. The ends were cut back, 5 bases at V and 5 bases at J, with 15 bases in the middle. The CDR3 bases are TGTGCCAGCAGTCCCCCTTGGAGGGGTGAGACCCAGTACTTC. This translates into CASSPPWRGETQYF.

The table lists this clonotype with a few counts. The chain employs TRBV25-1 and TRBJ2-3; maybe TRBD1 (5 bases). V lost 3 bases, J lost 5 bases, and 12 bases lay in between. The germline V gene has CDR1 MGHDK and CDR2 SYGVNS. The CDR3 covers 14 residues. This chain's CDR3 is CASSDGAGLDTQYF. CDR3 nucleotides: TGTGCCAGCAGTGATGGTGCAGGGTTAGATACGCAGTATTTT.

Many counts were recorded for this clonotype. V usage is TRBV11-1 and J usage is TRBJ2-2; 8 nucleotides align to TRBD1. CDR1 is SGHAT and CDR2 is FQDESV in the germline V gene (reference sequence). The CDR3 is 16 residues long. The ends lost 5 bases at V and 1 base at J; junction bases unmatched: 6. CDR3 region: CASSHGGQENTGELFF. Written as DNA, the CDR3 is TGTGCCAGCAGCCATGGGGGACAGGAGAACACCGGGGAGCTGTTTTTT.

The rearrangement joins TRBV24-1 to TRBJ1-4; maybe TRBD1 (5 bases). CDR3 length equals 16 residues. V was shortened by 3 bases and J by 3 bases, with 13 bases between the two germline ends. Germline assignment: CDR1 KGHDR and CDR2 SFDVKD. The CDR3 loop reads CATSDPSEGPNEKLFF. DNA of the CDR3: TGTGCCACCAGTGATCCGTCGGAGGGACCTAATGAAAAACTGTTTTTT.

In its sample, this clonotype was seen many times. The CDR3 protein is CASSQLAGASTDTQYF. Here the CDR3 DNA reads TGTGCCAGCAGCCAACTAGCGGGAGCTAGCACAGATACGCAGTATTTT. This chain links TRBV7-2 with TRBJ2-3; 11 bases fit TRBD2. The V segment lost 5 bases and the J segment 0 bases; nucleotides outside the gene matches: 4. CDR1 SGHTA and CDR2 FQGNSA come from the germline V gene. CDR3 length equals 16 residues.

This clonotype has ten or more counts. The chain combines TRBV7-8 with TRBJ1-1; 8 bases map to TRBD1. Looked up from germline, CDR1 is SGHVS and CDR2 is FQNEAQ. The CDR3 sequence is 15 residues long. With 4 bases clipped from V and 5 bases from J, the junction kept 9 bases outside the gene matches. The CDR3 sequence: CASSSPGQATTEAFF. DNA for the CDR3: TGTGCCAGCAGCTCACCGGGACAGGCTACAACTGAAGCTTTCTTT.

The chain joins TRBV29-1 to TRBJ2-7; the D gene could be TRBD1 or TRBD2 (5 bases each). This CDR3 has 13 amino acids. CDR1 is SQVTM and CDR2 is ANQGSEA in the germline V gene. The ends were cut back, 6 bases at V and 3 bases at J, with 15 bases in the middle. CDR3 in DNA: TGCAGCGTGGGGGAGAAGGGTGACTACGAGCAGTACTTC. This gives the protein CSVGEKGDYEQYF.

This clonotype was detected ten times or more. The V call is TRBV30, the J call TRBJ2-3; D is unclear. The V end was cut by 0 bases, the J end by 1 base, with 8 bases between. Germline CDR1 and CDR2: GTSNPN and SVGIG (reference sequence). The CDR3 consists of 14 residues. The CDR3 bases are TGTGCCTGGAGTGTACAAAGGGGCACAGATACGCAGTATTTT. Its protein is CAWSVQRGTDTQYF.

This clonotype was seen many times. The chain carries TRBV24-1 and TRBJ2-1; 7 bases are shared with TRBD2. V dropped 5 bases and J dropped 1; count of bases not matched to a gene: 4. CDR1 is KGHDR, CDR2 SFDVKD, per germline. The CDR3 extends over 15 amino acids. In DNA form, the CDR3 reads TGTGCCACCAGTGGCGGGAGAGGGTCCTACAATGAGCAGTTCTTC. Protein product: CATSGGRGSYNEQFF.

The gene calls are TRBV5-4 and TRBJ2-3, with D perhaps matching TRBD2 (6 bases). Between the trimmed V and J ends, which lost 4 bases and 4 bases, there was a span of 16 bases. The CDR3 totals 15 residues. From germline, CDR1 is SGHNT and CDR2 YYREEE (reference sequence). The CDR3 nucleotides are TGTGCCAGCAGCCCCGAGGGGAGGCGGCCAGATACGCAGTATTTT. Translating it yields CASSPEGRRPDTQYF.

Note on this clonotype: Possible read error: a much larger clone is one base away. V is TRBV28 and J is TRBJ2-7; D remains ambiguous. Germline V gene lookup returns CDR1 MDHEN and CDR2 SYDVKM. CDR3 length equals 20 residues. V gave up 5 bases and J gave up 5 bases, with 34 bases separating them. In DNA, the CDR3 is TGTGCCAGCAGTACCCTAAGGCAGGATCCCATAAGCCCAGGCCCCCACGAGCAGTACTTC. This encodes CASSTLRQDPISPGPHEQYF.

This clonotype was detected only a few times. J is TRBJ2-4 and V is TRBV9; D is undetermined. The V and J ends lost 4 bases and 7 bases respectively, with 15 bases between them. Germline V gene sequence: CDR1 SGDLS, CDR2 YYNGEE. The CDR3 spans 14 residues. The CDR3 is CASSPGQSRNIQYF. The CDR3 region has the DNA TGTGCCAGCAGCCCGGGCCAAAGTCGGAACATTCAGTACTTC.

DNA of the CDR3: TGCAGCGTTGAACGGCAGGGGCGGAGAAGAACTGAAGCTTTCTTT. Translated, it gives CSVERQGRRRTEAFF. V usage is TRBV29-1 and J usage is TRBJ1-1; D is perhaps TRBD1 (6 bases). This CDR3 has 15 amino acids. Trimming shortened V by 2 bases and J by 5 bases, and 18 bases separated the two germline ends. Germline values: CDR1 SQVTM, CDR2 ANQGSEA.

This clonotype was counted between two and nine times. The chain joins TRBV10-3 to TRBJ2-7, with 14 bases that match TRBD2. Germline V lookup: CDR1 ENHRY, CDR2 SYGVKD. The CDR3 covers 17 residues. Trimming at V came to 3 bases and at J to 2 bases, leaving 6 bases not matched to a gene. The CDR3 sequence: CAISEGTSGSMTYEQYF. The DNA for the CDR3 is TGTGCCATCAGTGAAGGGACTAGCGGGAGTATGACCTACGAGCAGTACTTC.

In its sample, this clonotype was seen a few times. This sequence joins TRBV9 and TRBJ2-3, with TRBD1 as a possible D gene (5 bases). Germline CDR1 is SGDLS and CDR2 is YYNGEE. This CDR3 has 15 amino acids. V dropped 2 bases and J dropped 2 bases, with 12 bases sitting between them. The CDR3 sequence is CASSVTGWHTDTQYF. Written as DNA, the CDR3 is TGTGCCAGCAGCGTTACAGGATGGCACACAGATACGCAGTATTTT.